Detailed here is one TCR beta chain. Unique molecular identifiers were built into the TCRbeta library. MiXCR, applied by TCRdb to the PCR reads, yields one record per CDR3 protein. Of a few hundred thousand distinct CDR3 sequences listed, about 9.5% are singletons. This sample is part of a study of T-cell reconstitution after alpha-beta-depleted transplantation in children. The CDR3 runs 14 residues. V lost 5 bases to trimming and J lost 2 bases, with 13 bases between them. Germline values: CDR1 MNHEY, CDR2 SVGEGT. The chain links TRBV6-2 or TRBV6-3 to TRBJ2-7; a possible D gene is TRBD1 (6 bases). The sample was PBMCs from the stem cell graft donor, taken from the stem cell graft. The sequence derives from a human donor who donated a stem cell graft to a child with acute lymphoblastic leukemia. This CDR3 is CASSRDNSAYEQYF. For the CDR3, the DNA is TGTGCCAGCAGTCGGGACAACTCAGCCTACGAGCAGTACTTC.